This T cell receptor beta chain was captured in a study of T-cell memory formation after mild COVID-19. Study findings and constraints: CM and EM subsets held most contracting CD4+ clones; EMRA held CD8+ ones.

TCRdb processed the 5' RACE reads anew with MiXCR; each CDR3 protein has one entry. The table lists 120,000 to 150,000 distinct CDR3 sequences, under 7% of them singletons. The CDR3 extends over 14 amino acids. Trimming removed 0 bases at V and 0 bases at J, with 7 bases between. Germline loops: CDR1 GTSNPN, CDR2 SVGIG (reference sequence). This clonotype was seen a few times. Its specificity is unknown. Sample: PBMCs or a T cell subset sorted from them (not recorded which). The sequence was collected from an adult woman who had mild COVID-19 (a few samples of this study predate the infection). Cell type and time point are not known. The chain couples TRBV30 to TRBJ2-3; D unresolved. The CDR3 DNA follows: TGTGCCTGGAGTGTTAGTAGGAGCACAGATACGCAGTATTTT. Its translation is CAWSVSRSTDTQYF.